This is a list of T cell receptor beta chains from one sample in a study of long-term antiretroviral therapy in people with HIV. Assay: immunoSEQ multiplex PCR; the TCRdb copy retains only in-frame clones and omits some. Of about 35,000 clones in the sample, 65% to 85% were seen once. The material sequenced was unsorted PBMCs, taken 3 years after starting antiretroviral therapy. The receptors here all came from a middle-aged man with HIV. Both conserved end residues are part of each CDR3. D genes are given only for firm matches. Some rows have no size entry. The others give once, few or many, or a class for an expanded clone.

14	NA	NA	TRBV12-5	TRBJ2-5	CASANPPGWETQYF	TGTGCTAGTGCCAACCCCCCGGGATGGGAGACCCAGTACTTC
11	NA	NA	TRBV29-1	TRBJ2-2	CSVDRTGELFF	TGCAGCGTTGACCGCACCGGGGAGCTGTTTTTT
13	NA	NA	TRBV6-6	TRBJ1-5	CASSLRQLQPQHF	TGTGCCAGCAGTCTTAGACAGCTTCAGCCCCAGCATTTT
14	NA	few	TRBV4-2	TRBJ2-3	CASSLDGGTDTQYF	TGTGCCAGCAGCCTCGACGGTGGCACAGATACGCAGTATTTT
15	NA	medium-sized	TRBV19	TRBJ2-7	CASSIAHTHSYEQYF	TGTGCCAGTAGTATAGCCCACACACACTCCTACGAGCAGTACTTC
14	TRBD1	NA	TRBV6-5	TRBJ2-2	CASSWTGGGGELFF	TGTGCCAGCAGTTGGACAGGGGGTGGCGGGGAGCTGTTTTTT
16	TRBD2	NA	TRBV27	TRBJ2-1	CASSTAAGEWNNEQFF	TGTGCCAGCAGTACCGCAGCGGGGGAGTGGAACAATGAGCAGTTCTTC
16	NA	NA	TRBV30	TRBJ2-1	CAWSVRGREFLNEQFF	TGTGCCTGGAGTGTACGGGGGCGGGAGTTTCTCAATGAGCAGTTCTTC
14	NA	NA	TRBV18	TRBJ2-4	CASSPDTLTDIQYF	TGTGCCAGCTCACCGGACACGCTTACGGACATTCAGTACTTC
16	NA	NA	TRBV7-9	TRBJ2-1	CASSSQAGASYNEQFF	TGTGCCAGCAGCTCCCAGGCGGGGGCCTCCTACAATGAGCAGTTCTTC
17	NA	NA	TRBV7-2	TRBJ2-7	CASSLVYGAGGSYEQYF	TGTGCCAGCAGCTTAGTTTATGGGGCAGGAGGATCCTACGAGCAGTACTTC
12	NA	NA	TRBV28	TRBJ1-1	CASSLPPTEAFF	TGTGCCAGCAGTTTACCCCCAACTGAAGCTTTCTTT
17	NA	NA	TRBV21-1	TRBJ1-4	CASSKEVRGIPNEKLFF	TGTGCCAGCAGCAAAGAGGTCAGGGGGATACCCAATGAAAAACTGTTTTTT
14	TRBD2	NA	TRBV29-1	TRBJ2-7	CSGEPGRGVCEQYF	TGCAGCGGGGAACCGGGACGGGGGGTATGCGAGCAGTACTTC
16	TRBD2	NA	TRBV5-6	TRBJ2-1	CASSLDPSGGTNEQFF	TGTGCCAGCAGCTTGGACCCTAGCGGGGGAACCAATGAGCAGTTCTTC
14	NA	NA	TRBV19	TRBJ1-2	CASSIRGINYGYTF	TGTGCCAGTAGTATAAGAGGGATTAACTATGGCTACACCTTC
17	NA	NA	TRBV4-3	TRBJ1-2	CASSQDFTRDPLYGYTF	TGCGCCAGCAGCCAAGATTTTACCAGGGACCCCCTCTATGGCTACACCTTC
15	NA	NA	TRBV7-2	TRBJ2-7	CASSFGAVVTYEQYF	TGTGCCAGCAGCTTCGGGGCAGTTGTTACCTACGAGCAGTACTTC
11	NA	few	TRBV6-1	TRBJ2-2	CASSGAGELFF	TGTGCCAGCAGCGGAGCCGGGGAGCTGTTTTTT